These 19 T cell receptor beta chains originate from one sample sequenced in a study of blood T cells in healthy people across ages (dated by TCRdb to 2014 to 2015). To prepare the library, 5' RACE was applied. The run used an Illumina HiSeq 2500. A second PCR of about 6 to 11 cycles was performed with a sample-barcoded 5' primer and a J-beta primer mix. The raw public reads went through TCRdb reprocessing: fastp at Q25, MiXCR clone calling, in-frame beta chains kept. Entries are consolidated by CDR3 protein sequence, retaining the most common genes and DNA. A total of about 800,000 distinct CDR3 sequences appear in this sample, 20% to 25% of them only once. The ten largest clones capture more than 3% of the sample. These data also featured in a second study, about T cells of mothers and their children.

The sequenced sample was blood. The origin of the receptors is a boy aged 5-17 years in good health.

This clonotype has just a few counts. This sequence joins TRBV11-2 and TRBJ2-3; 9 bases line up with TRBD2. V lost 4 bases and J lost 8; bases outside the gene matches: 22. The CDR3 sequence is 19 residues long. CDR1 is SGHAT and CDR2 is FQNNGV in the germline V gene. CDR3 sequence: CASSSPFGRGGRVAGTQYF. In DNA form, the CDR3 reads TGTGCCAGCAGCTCCCCGTTTGGTAGAGGCGGGAGGGTGGCAGGTACGCAGTATTTT. The variable domain in full, with the rest retrieved from reference TRBV11-2 and TRBJ2-3, is EAGVAQSPRYKIIEKRQSVAFWCNPISGHATLYWYQQILGQGPKLLIQFQNNGVVDDSQLPKDRFSAERLKGVDSTLKIQPAKLEDSAVYLCASSSPFGRGGRVAGTQYFGPGTRLTVL.

This chain joins TRBV4-1 and TRBJ2-7; TRBD1 is a possible D gene (6 bases). CDR3 size: 12 residues. V was clipped by 1 base and J by 6 bases, with 7 bases between them. Germline lookup yields CDR1 MGHRA and CDR2 YSYEKL. CDR3 coding DNA: TGCGCCAGCAGCCAAGCAGGGGCCGAGCAGTACTTC. It codes for CASSQAGAEQYF.

This clonotype appeared a few times. V usage is TRBV3-1 and J usage is TRBJ2-1, with 9 bases aligning to TRBD1. This CDR3 is built from 14 residues. J was trimmed by 7 bases and V by 4 bases; bases with no gene match: 5. CDR1 LGHDT and CDR2 YNNKEL come from the germline V gene (reference sequence). Here the CDR3 reads CASSRGTGSNEQFF. CDR3 DNA sequence: TGTGCCAGCAGCCGAGGGACAGGGTCAAATGAGCAGTTCTTC.

This clonotype has just a few counts. The rearrangement uses TRBV15 and TRBJ2-1; D is uncertain. The CDR3 has 12 amino acids. V was trimmed by 0 bases and J by 9 bases, leaving 6 bases between them. CDR1 LNHNV and CDR2 YYDKDF come from the germline V gene (reference sequence). The DNA for the CDR3 is TGTGCCACCAGCAGAGATAAGGGTGAGCAGTTCTTC. Residues: CATSRDKGEQFF.

The rearrangement links TRBV7-2 to TRBJ2-7, with D perhaps TRBD1 (5 bases). The V gene's germline CDR1 is SGHTA and CDR2 FQGNSA. The ends were cut back, 10 bases at V and 6 bases at J, with 19 bases in the middle. The CDR3 runs 13 residues. CDR3 sequence reads: CAIQAETISEQYF. The DNA of the CDR3 is TGTGCCATACAGGCCGAGACCATAAGCGAGCAGTACTTC.

CDR3 nucleotide sequence: TGCGCCAGCAGCCCCCGGGACTACGACTACGAGCAGTACTTC. This translates into CASSPRDYDYEQYF. J is TRBJ2-7 and V is TRBV4-1, with 7 bases aligning to TRBD2. The CDR3 loop spans 14 amino acids. V was pared by 4 bases and J by 3 bases, with 6 bases of the junction left unmatched. The germline V gene has CDR1 MGHRA and CDR2 YSYEKL.

There are a few counts of this clonotype. This chain links TRBV6-2 or TRBV6-3 with TRBJ1-5; tentative D call: TRBD1 (5 bases). The CDR3 length is 14 residues. CDR1 and CDR2 (germline): MNHEY, SVGEGT. Trimming pared 7 bases from V and 4 bases from J, leaving 14 bases between. The CDR3: CASTPGRGNQPQHF. CDR3 bases: TGTGCCAGCACCCCGGGACGGGGGAATCAGCCCCAGCATTTT.

The chain is built from TRBV6-2 or TRBV6-3 and TRBJ2-5; 15 nucleotides align to TRBD2. The germline gives CDR1 MNHEY, CDR2 SVGEGT. With 6 bases clipped from V and 6 bases from J, the junction kept 2 bases outside the gene matches. This CDR3 has 14 amino acids. The CDR3 here is CASSGTSGGQTQYF. CDR3 coding DNA: TGTGCCAGCAGCGGGACTAGCGGGGGGCAGACCCAGTACTTC.

The chain is built from TRBV2 and TRBJ1-3, with unresolved D. The V end was cut by 9 bases, the J end by 2 bases, with 11 bases between. This CDR3 has 13 amino acids. Germline CDR1 reads SNHLY; CDR2 reads FYNNEI. CDR3 sequence reads: CARLALTGNTIYF. DNA for the CDR3: TGTGCCAGGCTAGCTCTTACTGGAAACACCATATATTTT.

This chain joins TRBV4-2 and TRBJ2-3; D not certain. Germline lookup yields CDR1 LGHNA and CDR2 YNFKEQ. This CDR3 has 13 residues. Trimming took off 1 base at V and 4 bases at J, with 6 bases between the two ends. The CDR3 reads CASSQGAPDTQYF. DNA for the CDR3: TGTGCCAGCAGCCAAGGGGCCCCAGATACGCAGTATTTT.

The CDR3 DNA follows: TGTGCCAGCAGTTACTTGCGACCAATGGCGAGGCAGTTCTTC. Its translation is CASSYLRPMARQFF. This chain links TRBV6-2 or TRBV6-3 with TRBJ2-1; no clear D gene. V lost 1 base and J 12 bases, leaving 16 bases between the germline ends. This CDR3 spans 14 amino acids. Germline assignment: CDR1 MNHEY and CDR2 SVGEGT.

In this sample, this clonotype turned up once. J is TRBJ1-6 and V is TRBV10-3, with 7 bases fitting TRBD1. J lost 7 bases, V lost 3 bases, and 3 bases had no gene match. Germline V lookup: CDR1 ENHRY, CDR2 SYGVKD. This CDR3 comprises 14 residues. The CDR3 loop reads CAISDGRGNSPLHF. In DNA, the CDR3 is TGTGCCATCAGTGACGGCAGGGGGAATTCACCCCTCCACTTT.

The chain has TRBV7-2 and TRBJ1-5; 7 nucleotides align to TRBD1. V gave up 5 bases and J gave up 4 bases; unmatched junction bases: 11. Germline V gene sequence: CDR1 SGHTA, CDR2 FQGNSA. The CDR3 loop spans 16 amino acids. The CDR3 DNA is TGTGCCAGCAGCCCCGGGGGGACAGCCCTAAATCAGCCCCAGCATTTT. Translated: CASSPGGTALNQPQHF.

The V call is TRBV5-5, the J call TRBJ2-3; unclear D gene. The CDR3 extends over 13 amino acids. Deletions cut 0 bases from V and 14 bases from J, with 16 bases between. Germline lookup yields CDR1 SGHKS and CDR2 YYEKEE (reference sequence). CDR3 protein: CASSLGGVSNRYF. In nucleotides, the CDR3 is TGTGCCAGCAGCTTGGGTGGCGTATCCAATCGGTATTTT.

In its sample, this clonotype was seen a few times. This chain connects TRBV4-1 to TRBJ1-1, with a possible D match to TRBD1 (5 bases). Germline CDR1 reads MGHRA; CDR2 reads YSYEKL. V shed 4 bases and J shed 5 bases, with 14 bases lying between them. The CDR3 runs to 14 residues. In nucleotides, the CDR3 is TGCGCCAGCAGCCCCAGGGTAGTAGAAACTGAAGCTTTCTTT. The encoded protein is CASSPRVVETEAFF.

V is TRBV7-6 and J is TRBJ1-2; 7 nucleotides agree with TRBD1. Looked up from germline, CDR1 is SGHVS and CDR2 is FNYEAQ. The CDR3 is made up of 14 amino acids. After removal of 5 bases from V and 6 bases from J, the junction contained 9 bases not matched to a gene. DNA of the CDR3: TGTGCCAGCAGCACTCTCGACAGGGCGGATGGCTACACCTTC. Protein sequence: CASSTLDRADGYTF.

This sequence joins TRBV12-3 or TRBV12-4 and TRBJ2-7; D may be TRBD2 (5 bases). The CDR3 length is 14 residues. V was clipped by 1 base and J by 5 bases, with 12 bases between them. CDR3 residues: CASSLGTVANEQYF. DNA of the CDR3: TGTGCCAGCAGTTTAGGTACAGTAGCGAACGAGCAGTACTTC.

The rearrangement uses TRBV5-5 and TRBJ2-1; 7 bases are a match to TRBD1. Unmatched junction bases numbered 6, after V lost 4 bases and J lost 11 bases. This CDR3 is built from 12 residues. CDR1 is SGHKS, CDR2 YYEKEE, per germline (reference sequence). CDR3 residues: CASSTGQVKQFF. The CDR3 coding sequence is TGTGCCAGCAGCACCGGACAGGTAAAGCAGTTCTTC. The full variable domain, its missing parts supplied by reference TRBV5-5 and TRBJ2-1, is DAGVTQSPTHLIKTRGQQVTLRCSPISGHKSVSWYQQVLGQGPQFIFQYYEKEERGRGNFPDRFSARQFPNYSSELNVNALLLGDSALYLCASSTGQVKQFFGPGTRLTVL.

This clonotype was counted only a few times. The gene calls are TRBV27 and TRBJ2-1; D might be TRBD2 (6 bases). Trimming cost V 5 bases and J 10 bases, with 15 bases left between them. The V gene's germline CDR1 is MNHEY and CDR2 SMNVEV (reference sequence). The CDR3 has 13 residues. This CDR3 is CASSKTPEGEQFF. In DNA form, the CDR3 reads TGTGCCAGCAGTAAAACACCGGAGGGCGAGCAGTTCTTC.